This T cell receptor beta chain was found in a study of brain T cells in children with intractable seizures. Points from the study as a whole: Pre- and post-surgery blood differed in depth, so pre-surgery absences may be undersampling.

As concerns this clone: Its antigen is unknown.

The CDR3 is 15 residues long. V shed 11 bases, J shed 1 base, and the junction held 7 bases outside the gene matches. Looked up from germline, CDR1 is ENHRY and CDR2 is SYGVKD. Sequencing used immunoSEQ multiplex PCR; TCRdb keeps in-frame clones, though not all of them. Of fewer than 25,000 clones in the sample, approximately 94% were seen once. The TCR was taken from a boy aged 5-17 years with focal cortical dysplasia and intractable seizures. The chain combines TRBV10-3 with TRBJ2-2; 10 bases match TRBD2. The sample in question was peripheral blood, obtained at surgery. CDR3 bases: TGTGCCGCCCAAGCGGGGGGGCTGAACACCGGGGAGCTGTTTTTT. It is translated as CAAQAGGLNTGELFF.